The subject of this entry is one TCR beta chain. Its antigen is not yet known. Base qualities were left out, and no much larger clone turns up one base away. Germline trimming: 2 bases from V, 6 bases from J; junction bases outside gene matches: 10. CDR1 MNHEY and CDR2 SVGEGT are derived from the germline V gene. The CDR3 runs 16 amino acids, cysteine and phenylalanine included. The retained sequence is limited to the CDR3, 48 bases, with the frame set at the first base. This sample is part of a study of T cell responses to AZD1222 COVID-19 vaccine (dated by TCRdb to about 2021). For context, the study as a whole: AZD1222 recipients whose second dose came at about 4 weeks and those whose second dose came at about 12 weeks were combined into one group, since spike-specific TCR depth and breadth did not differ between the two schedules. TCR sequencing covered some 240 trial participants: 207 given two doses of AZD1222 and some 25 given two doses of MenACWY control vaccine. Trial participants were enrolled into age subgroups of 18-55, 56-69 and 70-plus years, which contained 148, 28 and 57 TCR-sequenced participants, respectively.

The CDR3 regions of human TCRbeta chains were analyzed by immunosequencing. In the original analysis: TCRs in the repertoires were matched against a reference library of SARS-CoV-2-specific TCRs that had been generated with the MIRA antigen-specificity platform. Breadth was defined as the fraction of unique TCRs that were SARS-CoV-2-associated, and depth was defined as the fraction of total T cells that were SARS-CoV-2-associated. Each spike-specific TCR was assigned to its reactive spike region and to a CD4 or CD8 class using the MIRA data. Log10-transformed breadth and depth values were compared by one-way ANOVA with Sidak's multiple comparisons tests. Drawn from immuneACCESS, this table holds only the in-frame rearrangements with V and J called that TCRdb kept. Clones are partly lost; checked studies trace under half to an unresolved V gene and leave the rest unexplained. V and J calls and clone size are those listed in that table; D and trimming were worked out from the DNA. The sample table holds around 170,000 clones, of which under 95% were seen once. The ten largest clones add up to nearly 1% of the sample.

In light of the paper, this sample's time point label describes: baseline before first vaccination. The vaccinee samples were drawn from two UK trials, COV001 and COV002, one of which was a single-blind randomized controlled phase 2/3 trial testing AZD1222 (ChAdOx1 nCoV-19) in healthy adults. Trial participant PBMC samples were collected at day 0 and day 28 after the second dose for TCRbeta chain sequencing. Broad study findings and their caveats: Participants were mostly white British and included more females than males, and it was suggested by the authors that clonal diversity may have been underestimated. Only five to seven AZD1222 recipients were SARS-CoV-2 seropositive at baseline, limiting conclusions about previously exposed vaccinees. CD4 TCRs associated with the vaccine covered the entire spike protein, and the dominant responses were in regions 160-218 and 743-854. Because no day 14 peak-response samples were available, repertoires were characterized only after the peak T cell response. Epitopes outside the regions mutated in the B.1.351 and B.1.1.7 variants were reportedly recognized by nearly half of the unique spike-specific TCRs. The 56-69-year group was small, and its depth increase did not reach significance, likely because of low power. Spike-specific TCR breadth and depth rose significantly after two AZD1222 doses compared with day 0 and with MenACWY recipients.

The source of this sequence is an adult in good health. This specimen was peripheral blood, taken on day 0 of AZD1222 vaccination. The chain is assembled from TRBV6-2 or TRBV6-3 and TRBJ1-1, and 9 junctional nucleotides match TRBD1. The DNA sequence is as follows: TGTGCCAGCAGTTACACAGGGACAGGGAAAAGGTCTGAAGCTTTCTTT. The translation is CASSYTGTGKRSEAFF.